The following is a T cell receptor (beta chain) sequence with its context. This entry is derived from a study of blood T cell repertoires in COVID-19. The CDR3 runs 14 residues. Germline V gene lookup returns CDR1 SGDLS and CDR2 YYNGEE. Losses at the gene ends were 3 bases for V and 5 bases for J; bases not matched to a gene: 6. In the authors' methods: Estimation of nucleated cell counts was performed using reference gene primer amplification. Profiled with immunoSEQ multiplex PCR; TCRdb holds only in-frame clones, not every one. V, J and clone size reflect that table, while D and trimming were determined from the DNA. The sample has under 250,000 clones; roughly four fifths are singletons.

The receptor was isolated from a man aged 25 to 45 who had recovered from COVID-19. The chain combines TRBV9 with TRBJ2-3, with 7 positions matching TRBD1. What was sequenced was peripheral blood. This CDR3 reads CASSATTGEDTQYF. For the CDR3, the DNA is TGTGCCAGCAGCGCCACCACAGGGGAAGATACGCAGTATTTT.